A selection of T cell receptor beta chains follows, all from one sample in a study of blood T cells in healthy people across ages. TCRdb passed the 5' RACE reads through MiXCR, listing each CDR3 protein once. The sample records about 1.4 million distinct CDR3 sequences, around 55% being singletons. The sequenced material came from blood. Receptors were obtained from a man aged 18 to 30 in good health. The CDR3 runs from the conserved cysteine through the conserved F or W. A D gene is named only where the DNA matches it firmly.

V: TRBV3-1
D: .
CDR3: CASSTQRGNTEAFF

V: TRBV12-3/TRBV12-4
D: .
CDR3: CASSLQAGTFNEQFF

V: TRBV20-1
D: .
CDR3: CSASPGPNQPQHF

V: TRBV5-6
D: TRBD1
CDR3: CASSSGTGDTEAFF

V: TRBV28
D: .
CDR3: CASSTGQLAYEQYF

V: TRBV5-1
D: .
CDR3: CASSKTGFGGELFF

V: TRBV7-4
D: .
CDR3: CASSLGNISNTGELFF

V: TRBV20-1
D: TRBD2
CDR3: CSAPALAGGRGAQYF

V: TRBV4-1
D: TRBD2
CDR3: CASSQEASGSEQYF

V: TRBV10-3
D: .
CDR3: CAISDYSGEAFF

V: TRBV4-3
D: .
CDR3: CASSQSGYDEQYF

V: TRBV28
D: .
CDR3: CASSLQFLQETQYF

V: TRBV6-5
D: .
CDR3: CASSYRVGWTEAFF

V: TRBV28
D: .
CDR3: CASSPRASFEETQYF

V: TRBV29-1
D: TRBD1
CDR3: CSVKGALNTEAFF

V: TRBV15
D: .
CDR3: CATSRGIVGRQYF

V: TRBV20-1
D: .
CDR3: CSAQGGPNYEQYF

V: TRBV15
D: .
CDR3: CATTFNGNSGANVLTF

V: TRBV11-3
D: TRBD1
CDR3: CASSSRDRGNEQFF

V: TRBV30
D: .
CDR3: CAWRGFTDTQYF

V: TRBV20-1
D: TRBD1
CDR3: CSASPGQGTYGYTF

V: TRBV7-6
D: .
CDR3: CASSLSFQPGELFF

V: TRBV14
D: .
CDR3: CASSRQGPGYRSYEQYF

V: TRBV20-1
D: TRBD2
CDR3: CSAGARGGYTDTQYF

V: TRBV12-3/TRBV12-4
D: .
CDR3: CASSITVYGYTF

V: TRBV12-3/TRBV12-4
D: .
CDR3: CASGPTTDTEYF

V: TRBV7-6
D: TRBD2
CDR3: CASSLDPSTLLAGNYNEQFF

V: TRBV4-1
D: .
CDR3: CASSRTMIDGYTF

V: TRBV6-1
D: .
CDR3: CASSEQPAYEQYF

V: TRBV29-1
D: .
CDR3: CSVGDLAGELFF

V: TRBV7-7
D: .
CDR3: CASSSPRVQAQETQYF

V: TRBV7-2
D: .
CDR3: CASSPPNRAPDTQYF

V: TRBV5-5
D: .
CDR3: CASSRQDTYEQYF

V: TRBV18
D: .
CDR3: CASSPSGARFQETQYF

V: TRBV28
D: TRBD2
CDR3: CASIASGTDTQYF

V: TRBV7-2
D: TRBD1
CDR3: CAGSLATGTETQYF

V: TRBV20-1
D: .
CDR3: CSALGGWNGYTF

V: TRBV27
D: TRBD2
CDR3: CASGPGLAGVGEQCF

V: TRBV20-1
D: TRBD2
CDR3: CSARGQRGTQYF

V: TRBV7-2
D: TRBD2
CDR3: CASSLVSGRRDEQFF

V: TRBV28
D: .
CDR3: CAFGGGSKETQYF

V: TRBV20-1
D: .
CDR3: CSARDYRGKSYEQYF

V: TRBV12-3/TRBV12-4
D: TRBD1
CDR3: CASSSRTGVDDGCTF

V: TRBV6-5
D: TRBD2
CDR3: CASSPWTSGRSYEQYF

V: TRBV30
D: .
CDR3: CAWTHDGYYGYTF

V: TRBV6-2/TRBV6-3
D: .
CDR3: CASSYSYGGGELFF

V: TRBV5-1
D: TRBD1
CDR3: CASSLTGTVNEKLFF

V: TRBV6-2/TRBV6-3
D: .
CDR3: CASSYGGNYGYTF

V: TRBV4-1
D: TRBD2
CDR3: CASSQDPIGAGVPDTQYF

V: TRBV9
D: .
CDR3: CASSHPSGDTEAFF

V: TRBV20-1
D: .
CDR3: CSARDRRTEETQYF